The entry that follows covers one TCR beta chain sequence. This CDR3 spans 12 amino acids. CDR1 and CDR2 from the germline V gene are LGHNT and FRNRAP. Trimming removed 4 bases at V and 8 bases at J, with 6 bases between. How the authors handled the data: Amplification of reference gene primers was used by the study to estimate nucleated cell counts. Profiling relied on immunoSEQ multiplex PCR, and the TCRdb table lists in-frame clones only, not all of them. The DNA gave D and trimming, while V, J and clone size come from that table. This sample has fewer than 500,000 clones, with 70% to 90% found just once. This sample is drawn from a study of blood T cell repertoires in COVID-19.

The chain carries TRBV12-5 and TRBJ1-6; tentative D call: TRBD1 (6 bases). Sequenced input: PBMCs or T cells enriched from blood (not recorded which). The clonotype was recovered from a woman aged 18-29 years with acute COVID-19. The CDR3 loop is CASGYRDSPLHF. Here the CDR3 DNA reads TGTGCTAGTGGTTACAGGGATTCACCCCTCCACTTT.